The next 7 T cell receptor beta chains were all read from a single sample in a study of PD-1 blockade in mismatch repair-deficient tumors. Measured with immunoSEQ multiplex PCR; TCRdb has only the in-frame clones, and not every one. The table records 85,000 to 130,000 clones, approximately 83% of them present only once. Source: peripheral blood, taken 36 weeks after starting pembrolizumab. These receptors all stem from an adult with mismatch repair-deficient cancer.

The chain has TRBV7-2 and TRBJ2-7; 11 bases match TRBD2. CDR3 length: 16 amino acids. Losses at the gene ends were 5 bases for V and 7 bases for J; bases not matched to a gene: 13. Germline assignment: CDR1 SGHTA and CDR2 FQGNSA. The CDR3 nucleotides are TGTGCCAGCAGCCTAGTAGCGGGAGGGCGGGGGAGAGAGCAGTACTTC. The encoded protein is CASSLVAGGRGREQYF.

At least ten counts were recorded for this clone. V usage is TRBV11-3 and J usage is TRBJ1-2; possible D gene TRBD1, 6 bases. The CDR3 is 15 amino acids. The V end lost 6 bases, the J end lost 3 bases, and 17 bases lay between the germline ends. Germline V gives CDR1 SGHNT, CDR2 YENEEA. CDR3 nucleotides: TGTGCCAGCAGTTTCGGAGGGGGGAGCCACTATGGCTACACCTTC. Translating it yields CASSFGGGSHYGYTF. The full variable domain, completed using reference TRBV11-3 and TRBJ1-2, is EAGVVQSPRYKIIEKKQPVAFWCNPISGHNTLYWYLQNLGQGPELLIRYENEEAVDDSQLPKDRFSAERLKGVDSTLKIQPAELGDSAVYLCASSFGGGSHYGYTFGSGTRLTVV.

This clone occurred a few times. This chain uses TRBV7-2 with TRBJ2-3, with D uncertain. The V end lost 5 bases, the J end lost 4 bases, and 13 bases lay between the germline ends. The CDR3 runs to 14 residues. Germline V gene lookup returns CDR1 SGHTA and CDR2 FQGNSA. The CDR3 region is CASSTIRGADTQYF. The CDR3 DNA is TGTGCCAGCAGCACCATTCGTGGCGCAGATACGCAGTATTTT. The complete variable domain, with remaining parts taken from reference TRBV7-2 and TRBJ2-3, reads GAGVSQSPSNKVTEKGKDVELRCDPISGHTALYWYRQSLGQGLEFLIYFQGNSAPDKSGLPSDRFSAERTGGSVSTLTIQRTQQEDSAVYLCASSTIRGADTQYFGPGTRLTVL.

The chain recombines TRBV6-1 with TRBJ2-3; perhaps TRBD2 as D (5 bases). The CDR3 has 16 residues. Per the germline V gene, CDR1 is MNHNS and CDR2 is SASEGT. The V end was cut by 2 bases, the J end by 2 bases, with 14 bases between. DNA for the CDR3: TGTGCCAGCAGTGAATGGCAACTAGTGAACACAGATACGCAGTATTTT. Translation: CASSEWQLVNTDTQYF.

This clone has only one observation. CDR3 sequence: CASSSAETSGVTQYF. DNA of the CDR3: TGTGCCAGCAGTTCTGCCGAGACTAGCGGGGTGACCCAGTACTTC. The chain employs TRBV27 and TRBJ2-5, with 11 bases that match TRBD2. The germline V gene encodes CDR1 MNHEY and CDR2 SMNVEV (reference sequence). J lost 7 bases, V lost 4 bases, and 8 bases had no gene match. CDR3 length equals 15 residues.

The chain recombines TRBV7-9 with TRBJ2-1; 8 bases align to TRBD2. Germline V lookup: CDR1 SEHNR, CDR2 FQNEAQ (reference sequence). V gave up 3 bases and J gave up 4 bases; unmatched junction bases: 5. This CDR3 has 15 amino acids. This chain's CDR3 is CASSFAGGGYNEQFF. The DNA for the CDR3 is TGTGCCAGCAGCTTCGCGGGAGGAGGGTACAATGAGCAGTTCTTC.

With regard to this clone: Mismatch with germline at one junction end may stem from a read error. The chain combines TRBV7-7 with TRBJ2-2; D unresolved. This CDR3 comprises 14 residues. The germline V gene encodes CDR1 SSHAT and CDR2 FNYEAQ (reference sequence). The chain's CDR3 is CASSPRSGTGELFF. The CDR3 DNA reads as TGTGCTAGCAGCCCTCGTTCGGGCACCGGGGAGCTGTTTTTT.